A single sample gave rise to the 29 T cell receptor beta chains below, sequenced in a study of T cells in Graves' hyperthyroidism and ophthalmopathy. TCR beta CDR3 region amplification was performed from RNA transcripts. HTBI primers drove first-round RT-PCR of the TCR CDR3. A single record per CDR3 protein comes from TCRdb applying MiXCR to the multiplex PCR reads. The sample contains hundreds of thousands of distinct CDR3 sequences, roughly 20% of which appear only once. Source material: blood. Receptors were obtained from a man aged 25 to 40 with Graves' ophthalmopathy.

This clonotype was recorded many times. V and J are TRBV3-1 and TRBJ2-5; D gene ambiguous. The CDR3 runs 15 residues. CDR1 and CDR2 (germline): LGHDT, YNNKEL (reference sequence). V was clipped by 0 bases and J by 2 bases, with 10 bases between them. The CDR3 DNA is TGTGCCAGCAGCCAAGAAGGTGCTCCACAAGAGACCCAGTACTTC. It translates to CASSQEGAPQETQYF.

This chain joins TRBV24-1 and TRBJ2-2; possibly TRBD1 for D (5 bases). The V gene's germline CDR1 is KGHDR and CDR2 SFDVKD. The CDR3 has 15 residues. Trimming shortened V by 9 bases and J by 4 bases, and 17 bases separated the two germline ends. In nucleotides, the CDR3 is TGTGCCACCTCCGGCGCAGGGTCCGGCACCGGGGAGCTGTTTTTT. Encoded protein: CATSGAGSGTGELFF.

V gene TRBV18 combines with J gene TRBJ2-3; D gene uncertain. CDR1 KGHSH and CDR2 LQKENI come from the germline V gene. The CDR3 loop spans 13 amino acids. Trimming cost V 3 bases and J 9 bases, with 13 bases left between them. As DNA, the CDR3 is TGTGCCAGCTCACCGATTGAGCGCGAGACGCAGTATTTT. This gives the protein CASSPIERETQYF.

The rearrangement uses TRBV20-1 and TRBJ2-7, with a weak D call TRBD2 (6 bases). Trimming took off 5 bases at V and 0 bases at J, with 20 bases between the two ends. The CDR3 consists of 16 residues. Germline CDR1 is DFQATT and CDR2 is SNEGSKA (reference sequence). The CDR3 loop reads CSASSRDFIRSYEQYF. The CDR3 bases are TGCAGTGCTTCAAGTCGGGACTTTATACGCTCCTACGAGCAGTACTTC.

This chain links TRBV5-1 with TRBJ2-5; 8 bases line up with TRBD1. The V segment lost 4 bases and the J segment 4 bases; nucleotides outside the gene matches: 12. The CDR3 is 16 residues long. Germline CDR1 is SGHRS and CDR2 is YFSETQ. This chain's CDR3 is CASSLLTGTGAETQYF. DNA of the CDR3: TGCGCCAGCAGCCTCCTTACCGGGACAGGCGCAGAGACCCAGTACTTC.

This clonotype has a count of ten or more. This chain uses TRBV7-8 with TRBJ2-7; D unresolved. CDR3 length: 15 amino acids. The V end lost 1 base, the J end lost 2 bases, and 12 bases lay between the germline ends. Germline V lookup: CDR1 SGHVS, CDR2 FQNEAQ. The CDR3 nucleotides are TGTGCCAGCAGCTTAGAAGGCTCACTCACCTACGAGCAGTACTTC. This sequence encodes CASSLEGSLTYEQYF. The whole variable domain, filled in from reference TRBV7-8 and TRBJ2-7, reads GAGVSQSPRYKVAKRGQDVALRCDPISGHVSLFWYQQALGQGPEFLTYFQNEAQLDKSGLPSDRFFAERPEGSVSTLKIQRTQQEDSAVYLCASSLEGSLTYEQYFGPGTRLTVT.

This clonotype was seen more than once but under ten times. The V and J genes are TRBV3-1 and TRBJ1-3; 7 bases fit TRBD1. In germline, CDR1 is LGHDT, CDR2 YNNKEL (reference sequence). After removal of 4 bases from V and 0 bases from J, the junction contained 3 bases not matched to a gene. This CDR3 contains 15 residues. CDR3: CASSPGDSSGNTIYF. Written as DNA, the CDR3 is TGTGCCAGCAGCCCGGGGGACAGCTCTGGAAACACCATATATTTT.

Only a few counts were recorded for this clonotype. V gene TRBV7-9 combines with J gene TRBJ2-3; the match to TRBD1 covers 7 bases. The CDR3 spans 15 residues. With V trimmed by 4 bases and J by 6 bases, 10 bases remained unmatched. Germline CDR1 and CDR2: SEHNR and FQNEAQ (reference sequence). CDR3 residues: CASSSPQGMADTQYF. CDR3 nucleotides: TGTGCCAGCAGCTCCCCACAGGGGATGGCCGATACGCAGTATTTT. The variable domain in full, completed from reference TRBV7-9 and TRBJ2-3, reads DTGVSQNPRHKITKRGQNVTFRCDPISEHNRLYWYRQTLGQGPEFLTYFQNEAQLEKSRLLSDRFSAERPKGSFSTLEIQRTEQGDSAMYLCASSSPQGMADTQYFGPGTRLTVL.

The sample holds one count of this clonotype. The CDR3 loop is CASSAVSSTQYF. CDR3 nucleotides: TGTGCCAGCAGTGCCGTATCCAGTACGCAGTATTTT. V gene TRBV25-1 combines with J gene TRBJ2-3; D uncertain. This CDR3 comprises 12 residues. Looked up from germline, CDR1 is MGHDK and CDR2 is SYGVNS. Trimming pared 4 bases from V and 8 bases from J, leaving 10 bases between.

This clonotype was counted at least ten times. The chain joins TRBV2 to TRBJ2-7; TRBD1 matches 7 bases. V lost 6 bases and J lost 3; bases outside the gene matches: 14. Germline V lookup: CDR1 SNHLY, CDR2 FYNNEI. The CDR3 covers 16 residues. The CDR3 reads CASRATHDRADYEQYF. The CDR3 region has the DNA TGTGCCAGCAGGGCCACGCACGACAGGGCTGACTACGAGCAGTACTTC.

This clonotype has a handful of counts. Since no conserved phenylalanine or tryptophan closes the CDR3, a read error is the likely cause. The genes are TRBV6-2 or TRBV6-3 and TRBJ1-2, with TRBD1 matching over 8 bases. V lost 4 bases to trimming and J lost 6 bases; unmatched junction nucleotides: 13. Germline-derived CDR1 and CDR2 are MNHEY and SVGEGT. This CDR3 spans 16 amino acids. The CDR3 region is CASSFHGTGGRDGYTL. CDR3 nucleotide sequence: TGTGCCAGCAGTTTCCACGGGACAGGTGGTAGAGATGGCTACACCCTC.

There are a few counts of this clonotype. The rearrangement joins TRBV6-2 or TRBV6-3 to TRBJ2-1; D is unresolved. Trimming took 7 bases from V and 0 from J, leaving 19 bases between them. CDR1 and CDR2 (germline): MNHEY, SVGEGT. The CDR3 runs 17 residues. CDR3 protein: CASTDVANPYSYNEQFF. The DNA for the CDR3 is TGTGCCAGCACCGACGTGGCAAACCCATACTCCTACAATGAGCAGTTCTTC.

The CDR3 sequence: CASTLGGYNSPLHF. DNA for the CDR3: TGTGCCAGCACCCTTGGGGGTTATAATTCACCCCTCCACTTT. V usage is TRBV28 and J usage is TRBJ1-6; a possible D gene is TRBD1 (5 bases). The CDR3 consists of 14 residues. Deletions cut 7 bases from V and 4 bases from J, with 11 bases between. Germline CDR1 reads MDHEN; CDR2 reads SYDVKM.

This chain joins TRBV5-1 and TRBJ2-1; TRBD2 is a possible D gene (5 bases). Germline assignment: CDR1 SGHRS and CDR2 YFSETQ. This CDR3 has 13 residues. Trimming shortened V by 3 bases and J by 6 bases, and 10 bases separated the two germline ends. The CDR3 bases are TGCGCCAGCAGCTACAACGGGGTCAATGAGCAGTTCTTC. Amino acid sequence: CASSYNGVNEQFF.

This clonotype was seen repeatedly, ten times or more. V gene TRBV7-6 combines with J gene TRBJ2-1, with D possibly being TRBD2 (6 bases). The germline V gene has CDR1 SGHVS and CDR2 FNYEAQ. With 3 bases removed from V and 11 bases from J, the gap between germline ends came to 14 bases. This CDR3 comprises 13 residues. The CDR3 loop reads CASSFAGREQQFF. The CDR3 DNA sequence: TGTGCCAGCAGCTTCGCGGGGCGGGAACAGCAGTTCTTC. Supplemented by reference TRBV7-6 and TRBJ2-1, the full variable domain reads GAGVSQSPRYKVTKRGQDVALRCDPISGHVSLYWYRQALGQGPEFLTYFNYEAQQDKSGLPNDRFSAERPEGSISTLTIQRTEQRDSAMYRCASSFAGREQQFFGPGTRLTVL.

The CDR3 DNA follows: TGTGCCAGCAGCCCGGGGACTAGCGGGGACATTCAGTACTTC. This encodes CASSPGTSGDIQYF. V and J are TRBV11-2 and TRBJ2-4; 13 positions match TRBD2. CDR1 and CDR2 from the germline V gene are SGHAT and FQNNGV. The CDR3 extends over 14 amino acids. Losses at the gene ends were 5 bases for V and 8 bases for J; bases not matched to a gene: 3. Variable domain in full (rest from reference TRBV11-2 and TRBJ2-4): EAGVAQSPRYKIIEKRQSVAFWCNPISGHATLYWYQQILGQGPKLLIQFQNNGVVDDSQLPKDRFSAERLKGVDSTLKIQPAKLEDSAVYLCASSPGTSGDIQYFGAGTRLSVL.

This clonotype was detected ten times or more. The CDR3 sequence: CASSEGTGDWPQHF. The CDR3 region has the DNA TGTGCCAGCAGTGAAGGGACAGGGGATTGGCCCCAGCATTTT. This chain uses TRBV2 with TRBJ1-5; TRBD1 agrees at 9 bases. The CDR3 is made up of 14 amino acids. Germline-derived CDR1 and CDR2 are SNHLY and FYNNEI. V lost 1 base, J lost 9 bases, and 4 bases stayed unmatched.

This clonotype was observed a few times. This chain joins TRBV19 and TRBJ1-1; D is possibly TRBD1 (6 bases). The germline V and J ends were trimmed by 4 bases and 6 bases, with 9 bases remaining between them. Germline loops: CDR1 LNHDA, CDR2 SQIVND (reference sequence). The length of the CDR3 is 12 residues. The CDR3 loop reads CASSRQDSEAFF. Written as DNA, the CDR3 is TGTGCCAGTAGTAGACAGGACTCTGAAGCTTTCTTT.

This clonotype was observed at least ten times. The genes are TRBV11-2 and TRBJ1-1; D is unresolved. CDR1 and CDR2 from the germline V gene are SGHAT and FQNNGV. The CDR3 runs to 14 residues. V lost 5 bases to trimming and J lost 5 bases, with 15 bases between them. CDR3 region: CASSPSGGQTEAFF. The DNA for the CDR3 is TGTGCCAGCAGCCCCTCGGGAGGGCAGACTGAAGCTTTCTTT.

The gene calls are TRBV24-1 and TRBJ2-1; D is unresolved. The V gene lost 3 bases and the J gene lost 0 bases, with 11 bases spanning the gap. Looked up from germline, CDR1 is KGHDR and CDR2 is SFDVKD. This CDR3 is built from 16 residues. The CDR3 nucleotides are TGTGCCACCAGTGATCTACGTAGAAGCTCCTACAATGAGCAGTTCTTC. It specifies CATSDLRRSSYNEQFF.

This clonotype has a count of ten or more. This chain links TRBV18 with TRBJ2-2; D gene unclear. This CDR3 has 13 residues. V was pared by 0 bases and J by 8 bases, with 7 bases between. Per germline, CDR1 KGHSH and CDR2 LQKENI. The CDR3 DNA follows: TGTGCCAGCTCACCACCGAGGATGGGGGAGCTGTTTTTT. It specifies CASSPPRMGELFF.

The chain combines TRBV28 with TRBJ2-1; 7 bases are shared with TRBD2. V was pared by 6 bases and J by 4 bases, with 12 bases of the junction left unmatched. The CDR3 is made up of 16 amino acids. Germline CDR1 MDHEN, CDR2 SYDVKM. CDR3 nucleotide sequence: TGTGCCAGCAGCTTAATCAGCGGGAAGGTTTACAATGAGCAGTTCTTC. Its translation is CASSLISGKVYNEQFF.

This clonotype was counted between two and nine times. The CDR3 spells CASSLNSGSAEQYF. The CDR3 DNA sequence: TGTGCCAGCAGCCTAAATAGCGGGAGTGCCGAGCAGTACTTC. This chain joins TRBV9 and TRBJ2-7; 9 nucleotides agree with TRBD2. The CDR3 is 14 amino acids. V shed 4 bases, J shed 6 bases, and the junction held 8 bases outside the gene matches. Germline V gene sequence: CDR1 SGDLS, CDR2 YYNGEE.

This sequence joins TRBV10-1 and TRBJ2-2; D is uncertain. This CDR3 is built from 16 residues. V was shortened by 0 bases and J by 5 bases, with 13 bases between the two germline ends. Germline V gene lookup returns CDR1 WNHNN and CDR2 SYGVQD (reference sequence). CDR3 sequence: CASSESSWYYTGELFF. The CDR3 coding sequence is TGCGCCAGCAGTGAGTCGTCGTGGTATTATACCGGGGAGCTGTTTTTT.

A note on this clonotype: An end of the junction differs from the germline gene, which may be a read error. The chain couples TRBV12-3 or TRBV12-4 to TRBJ2-7; 7 positions match TRBD2. The CDR3 loop spans 14 amino acids. CDR3 amino acids: CASSLAEPSYEQYF. The CDR3, as DNA: TGTGCCAGCAGTCTAGCGGAACCCTCCTACGAGCAGTACTTC.

This chain connects TRBV7-9 to TRBJ2-2, with 7 bases matching TRBD2. This CDR3 spans 13 amino acids. CDR1 and CDR2 (germline): SEHNR, FQNEAQ (reference sequence). J gave up 3 bases and V 7 bases, and 2 bases lay outside the gene matches. The CDR3 sequence: CASTGGDTGELFF. Written as DNA, the CDR3 is TGTGCCAGCACGGGGGGAGACACCGGGGAGCTGTTTTTT. The whole variable domain, filled in from reference TRBV7-9 and TRBJ2-2, reads DTGVSQNPRHKITKRGQNVTFRCDPISEHNRLYWYRQTLGQGPEFLTYFQNEAQLEKSRLLSDRFSAERPKGSFSTLEIQRTEQGDSAMYLCASTGGDTGELFFGEGSRLTVL.

This clonotype was observed at least ten times. The V gene is TRBV2, the J gene TRBJ1-2; 10 nucleotides align to TRBD1. The CDR3 covers 16 residues. V lost 4 bases, J lost 7 bases, and 12 bases stayed unmatched. Germline V gene sequence: CDR1 SNHLY, CDR2 FYNNEI. CDR3 region: CASSGGTGATLGGYTF. The DNA for the CDR3 is TGTGCCAGCAGTGGAGGGACAGGGGCCACCCTGGGTGGCTACACCTTC.

This chain links TRBV28 with TRBJ2-1; 9 nucleotides match TRBD1. This CDR3 has 14 amino acids. Trimming took 4 bases from V and 9 from J; bases not matched to a gene: 7. Germline V gene sequence: CDR1 MDHEN, CDR2 SYDVKM. The CDR3 here is CASSSGQGRSEQFF. Here the CDR3 DNA reads TGTGCCAGCAGTTCAGGACAGGGGCGTAGTGAGCAGTTCTTC.

Concerning this clonotype itself: With a much larger clone just one base away, this may be a read error. V and J are TRBV28 and TRBJ2-2; possibly TRBD1 for D (5 bases). The DNA matches TRBJ1-1 better at its end, which makes the J call doubtful. This CDR3 comprises 11 residues. The germline V gene encodes CDR1 MDHEN and CDR2 SYDVKM. In DNA form, the CDR3 reads TGTGCCAGCAGTACCGACAGTGGAGCTTTCTTT. Translated, it gives CASSTDSGAFF.